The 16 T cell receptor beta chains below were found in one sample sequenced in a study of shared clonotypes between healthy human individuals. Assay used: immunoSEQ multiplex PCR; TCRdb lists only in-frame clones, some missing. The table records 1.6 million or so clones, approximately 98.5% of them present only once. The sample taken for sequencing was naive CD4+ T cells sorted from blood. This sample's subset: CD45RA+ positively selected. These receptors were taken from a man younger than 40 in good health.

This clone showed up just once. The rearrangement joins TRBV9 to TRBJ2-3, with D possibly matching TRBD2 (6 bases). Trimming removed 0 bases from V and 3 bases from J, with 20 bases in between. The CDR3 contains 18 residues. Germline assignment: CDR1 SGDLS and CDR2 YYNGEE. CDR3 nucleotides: TGTGCCAGCAGCGTAGCTTTGGAGCTCGGCCTAGCGACAGATACGCAGTATTTT. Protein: CASSVALELGLATDTQYF.

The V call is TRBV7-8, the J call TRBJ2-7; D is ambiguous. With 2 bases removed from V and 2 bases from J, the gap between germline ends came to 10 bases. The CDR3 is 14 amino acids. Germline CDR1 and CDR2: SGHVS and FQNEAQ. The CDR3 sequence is CASSLPGRAYEQYF. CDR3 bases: TGTGCCAGCAGCTTACCGGGTCGAGCCTACGAGCAGTACTTC. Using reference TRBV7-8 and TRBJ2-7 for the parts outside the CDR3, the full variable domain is GAGVSQSPRYKVAKRGQDVALRCDPISGHVSLFWYQQALGQGPEFLTYFQNEAQLDKSGLPSDRFFAERPEGSVSTLKIQRTQQEDSAVYLCASSLPGRAYEQYFGPGTRLTVT.

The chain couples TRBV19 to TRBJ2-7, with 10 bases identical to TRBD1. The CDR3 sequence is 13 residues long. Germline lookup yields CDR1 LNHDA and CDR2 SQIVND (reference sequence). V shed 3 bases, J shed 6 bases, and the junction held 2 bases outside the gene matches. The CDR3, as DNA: TGTGCCAGTAGTATGGGACAGGGGATCGAGCAGTACTTC. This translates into CASSMGQGIEQYF.

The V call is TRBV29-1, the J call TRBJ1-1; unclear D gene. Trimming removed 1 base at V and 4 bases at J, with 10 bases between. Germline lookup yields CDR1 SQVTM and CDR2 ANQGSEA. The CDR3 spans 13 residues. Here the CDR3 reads CSVEGRVTTEAFF. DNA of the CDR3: TGCAGCGTTGAAGGGAGGGTTACCACTGAAGCTTTCTTT.

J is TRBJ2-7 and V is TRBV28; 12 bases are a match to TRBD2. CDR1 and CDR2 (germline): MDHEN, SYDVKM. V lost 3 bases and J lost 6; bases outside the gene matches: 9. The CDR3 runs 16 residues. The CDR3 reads CASSFLRTSGNREQYF. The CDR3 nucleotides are TGTGCCAGCAGTTTCCTACGGACTAGCGGGAACCGCGAGCAGTACTTC.

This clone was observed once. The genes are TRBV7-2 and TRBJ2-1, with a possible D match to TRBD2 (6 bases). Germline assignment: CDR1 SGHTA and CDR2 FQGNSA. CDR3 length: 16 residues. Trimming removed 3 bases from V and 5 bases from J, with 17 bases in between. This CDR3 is CASSLGRSGLNNEQFF. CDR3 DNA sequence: TGTGCCAGCAGCTTGGGTCGGTCGGGACTTAACAATGAGCAGTTCTTC.

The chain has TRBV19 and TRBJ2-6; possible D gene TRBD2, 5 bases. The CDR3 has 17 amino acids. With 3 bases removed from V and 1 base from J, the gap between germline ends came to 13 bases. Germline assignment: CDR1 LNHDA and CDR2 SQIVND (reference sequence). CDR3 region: CASSMGLGESGANVLTF. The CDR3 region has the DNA TGTGCCAGTAGTATGGGTCTCGGGGAATCTGGGGCCAACGTCCTGACTTTC.

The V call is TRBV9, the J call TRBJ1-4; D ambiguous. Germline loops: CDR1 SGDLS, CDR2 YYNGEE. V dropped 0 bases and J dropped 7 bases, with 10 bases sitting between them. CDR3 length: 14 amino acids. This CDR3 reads CASSVEIHPEKLFF. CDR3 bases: TGTGCCAGCAGCGTAGAGATTCACCCTGAAAAACTGTTTTTT.

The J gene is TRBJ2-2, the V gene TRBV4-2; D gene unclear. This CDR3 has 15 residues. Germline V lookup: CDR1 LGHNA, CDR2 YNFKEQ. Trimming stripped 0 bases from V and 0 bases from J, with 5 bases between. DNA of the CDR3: TGTGCCAGCAGCCAAGAATCATCGAACACCGGGGAGCTGTTTTTT. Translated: CASSQESSNTGELFF.

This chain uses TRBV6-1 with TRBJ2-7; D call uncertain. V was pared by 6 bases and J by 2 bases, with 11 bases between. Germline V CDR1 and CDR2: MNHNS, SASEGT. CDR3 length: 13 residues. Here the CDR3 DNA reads TGTGCCAGCAGCCCTATCCCTGCCTACGAGCAGTACTTC. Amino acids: CASSPIPAYEQYF.

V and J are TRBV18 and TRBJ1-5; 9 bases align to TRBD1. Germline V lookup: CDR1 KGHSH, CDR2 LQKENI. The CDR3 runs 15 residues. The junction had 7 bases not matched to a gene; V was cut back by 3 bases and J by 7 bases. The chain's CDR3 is CASSPLGTGRQPQHF. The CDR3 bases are TGTGCCAGCTCACCCTTAGGGACAGGGCGGCAGCCCCAGCATTTT.

CDR3 sequence: CASSLGTGGSEQFF. The CDR3 nucleotides read TGTGCCAGCAGCCTAGGGACAGGGGGCAGTGAGCAGTTCTTC. The chain has TRBV4-2 and TRBJ2-1; TRBD1 matches 12 bases. V shed 4 bases and J 9 bases; nucleotides not matched to a gene: 4. The CDR3 extends over 14 amino acids. Germline V gene lookup returns CDR1 LGHNA and CDR2 YNFKEQ.

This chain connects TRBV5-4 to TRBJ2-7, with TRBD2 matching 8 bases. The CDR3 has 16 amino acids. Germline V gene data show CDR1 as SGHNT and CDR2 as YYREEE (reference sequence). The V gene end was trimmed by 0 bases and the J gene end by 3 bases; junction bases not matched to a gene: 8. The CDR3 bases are TGTGCCAGCAGCTTGGACCCGGGAGGGCTTATCTACGAGCAGTACTTC. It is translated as CASSLDPGGLIYEQYF.

CDR3 residues: CASRQDPSYEQYF. In DNA, the CDR3 is TGTGCCAGCAGACAGGACCCCTCCTACGAGCAGTACTTC. The rearrangement uses TRBV28 and TRBJ2-7; weak D call: TRBD1 (5 bases). V was clipped by 6 bases and J by 0 bases, with 9 bases between them. This CDR3 region has 13 residues. Germline lookup yields CDR1 MDHEN and CDR2 SYDVKM.

The CDR3 is CASSSATSGSGGELFF. CDR3 sequence (DNA): TGTGCCAGCAGTTCTGCGACTAGCGGGAGCGGCGGGGAGCTGTTTTTT. J is TRBJ2-2 and V is TRBV6-5, with 12 bases identical to TRBD2. This CDR3 comprises 16 residues. CDR1 and CDR2 from the germline V gene are MNHEY and SVGAGI. Trimming took 4 bases from V and 7 from J; bases not matched to a gene: 7.

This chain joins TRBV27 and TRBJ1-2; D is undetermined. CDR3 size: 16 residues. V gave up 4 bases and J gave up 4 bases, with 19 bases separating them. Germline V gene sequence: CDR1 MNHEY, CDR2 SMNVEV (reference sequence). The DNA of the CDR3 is TGTGCCAGCAGTTCCCGCGTGGCTAGGGCACCCTATGGCTACACCTTC. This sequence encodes CASSSRVARAPYGYTF.